This paragraph reports one T cell receptor (beta chain). Its antigen is unknown. This record belongs to a study of Ad26.COV2.S vaccination and SARS-CoV-2 variants. Study-level information: The authors gave Ad26.COV2.S intramuscularly, either once or twice 56 days apart.

Regarding treatment: about 20 received Ad26.COV2.S at low or high dose, single or two shots; roughly five received placebo; per-sample allocation not given. Samples came from day 63 after the first vaccine or placebo injection. An Ad26 vector was used to express Wuhan-strain SARS-CoV-2 spike as the vaccine. The study's findings and limits: Measurement of non-spike TCR breadth gave similar results in vaccine and placebo recipients.

Sequencing used immunoSEQ multiplex PCR; TCRdb keeps in-frame clones, though not all of them. Among 450,000 to 550,000 clones listed, about 89% were seen once. Trimming took 5 bases from V and 0 from J, leaving 14 bases between them. Germline CDR1 and CDR2: WNHNN and SYGVQD (reference sequence). This CDR3 spans 15 amino acids. The TCR was taken from a person between 18 and 65 years old who received the Ad26.COV2.S COVID-19 vaccine or a placebo. Specimen: peripheral blood, collected in a trial of Ad26.COV2.S vaccine versus placebo. The rearrangement joins TRBV10-1 to TRBJ2-7; the D is unclear. This CDR3 is CASSSFGSSSYEQYF. Written as DNA, the CDR3 is TGCGCCAGCAGTTCTTTCGGATCAAGCTCCTACGAGCAGTACTTC.